These T cell receptor beta chains were read from a single sample in a study of T-cell reconstitution after alpha-beta-depleted transplantation in children. TCRdb reprocessed the PCR reads via MiXCR and lists one record per CDR3 protein. The sample has approximately 110,000 distinct CDR3 sequences, more than 20% seen once. Sample: PBMCs, mostly from graft donor cells, taken 180 days after TCRalphabeta/CD19-depleted stem cell transplant. These receptors all come from a male patient between 2 and 10 years old who had a stem cell transplant for chronic granulomatous disease, so the T cells may come from the graft donor. CDR3s include the opening cysteine and the closing phenylalanine or tryptophan. A D gene is named only where the DNA matches it firmly. Clone size is given for some rows only: seen once, a few or many times, or a class if the clone is expanded.

TRBV27,-,TRBJ2-2,many,TGTGCCAGCACCCGCAGGGTAAACACCGGGGAGCTGTTTTTT,CASTRRVNTGELFF
TRBV5-1,TRBD1,TRBJ1-1,few,TGCGCCAGCAGCCCCCGGCCAGGGGGCGTGAGAACTGAAGCTTTCTTT,CASSPRPGGVRTEAFF
TRBV5-1,TRBD1,TRBJ1-2,few,TGCGCCAGCAGCGCACAAACAGGGGGCAAGGATGGCTACACCTTC,CASSAQTGGKDGYTF
TRBV5-5,TRBD1,TRBJ2-1,many,TGTGCCAGCAGCGTGGACAGGGTCTCCTACAATGAGCAGTTCTTC,CASSVDRVSYNEQFF
TRBV20-1,-,TRBJ2-5,many,TGCAGTGCTAATGCCGGACTGCCCCAAGAGACCCAGTACTTC,CSANAGLPQETQYF
TRBV7-2,-,TRBJ1-2,few,TGTGCCAGCAGCCCGGCCCCGCGGGAGTACACCTTC,CASSPAPREYTF
TRBV3-1,TRBD2,TRBJ2-3,-,TGTGCCAGCAGCCCCTGGGAGCGGGGCGAAGATACGCAGTATTTT,CASSPWERGEDTQYF
TRBV13,-,TRBJ2-5,-,TGTGCCAGCAGCTTCGAAAGGGAGACCCAGTACTTC,CASSFERETQYF
TRBV15,-,TRBJ1-5,-,TGTGCCACCAGCAGAGACGACCATCAGCCCCAGCATTTT,CATSRDDHQPQHF
TRBV11-2,TRBD2,TRBJ2-7,few,TGTGCCAGCAGCTCACCCGCGGGACTAGCGGGAGGATTC,CASSSPAGLAGGF
TRBV20-1,-,TRBJ2-3,many,TGCAGTGCTGTCCTAGCGCCCGGCACAGATACGCAGTATTTT,CSAVLAPGTDTQYF
TRBV9,-,TRBJ1-1,once,TGTGCCAGCAGCGTTAGAGGAGACTCTGGCTCTGAAGCTTTCTTT,CASSVRGDSGSEAFF
TRBV5-1,-,TRBJ2-4,-,TGCGCCAGCAGCTTCCGCGGGGACCTGAACATTCAGTACTTC,CASSFRGDLNIQYF
TRBV20-1,-,TRBJ1-2,few,TGCAGTGCTAGAATCCCTGCTAACTATGGCTACACCTTC,CSARIPANYGYTF
TRBV29-1,-,TRBJ2-7,-,TGCAGCGTTGTGATCGGCGGCAGGATCTACGAGCAGTACTTC,CSVVIGGRIYEQYF
TRBV20-1,TRBD2,TRBJ2-1,few,TGCAGTGCTAGGCTAGCGGGAGGATCGGGTGAGCAGTTCTTC,CSARLAGGSGEQFF
TRBV12-3/TRBV12-4,-,TRBJ2-1,-,TGTGCCAGCAGTTTGATCTTGGGTATTCCCATCAATGAGCAGTTCTTC,CASSLILGIPINEQFF
TRBV7-2,TRBD1,TRBJ2-3,-,TGTGCCAGCAGCAGGGGGCGGAGCACAGATACGCAGTATTTT,CASSRGRSTDTQYF
TRBV20-1,-,TRBJ2-2,many,TGCAGTGCTAGATTCCGGGAGACCACCGGGGAGCTGTTTTTT,CSARFRETTGELFF
TRBV20-1,TRBD2,TRBJ2-1,few,TGCAGTGCTAGAGCTCCCGGGGGGGGGAATGAGCAGTTCTTC,CSARAPGGGNEQFF
TRBV9,TRBD2,TRBJ2-1,many,TGTGCCAGCAGTCCTCCCGGACTAGCGGGACCTAACAATGAGCAGTTCTTC,CASSPPGLAGPNNEQFF
TRBV28,-,TRBJ2-7,once,TGTGCCAGCAGTAAACGGGATAACGTCTACGAGCAGTACTTC,CASSKRDNVYEQYF
TRBV7-9,-,TRBJ2-5,-,TGTGCCAGCAGCAGAGAGACCCAGTACTTC,CASSRETQYF
TRBV20-1,TRBD1,TRBJ2-1,few,TGCAGTGCTAGGCTGGACAGGGGGCTGAATGAGCAGTTCTTC,CSARLDRGLNEQFF
TRBV29-1,TRBD1,TRBJ2-7,many,TGCAGCGTGGTGGGACAGGGGAACTACGAGCAGTACTTC,CSVVGQGNYEQYF
TRBV3-1,TRBD2,TRBJ2-7,-,TGTGCCAGCAGTCGAGCGGGAGATTCCGAGCAGTACTTC,CASSRAGDSEQYF
TRBV7-2,TRBD2,TRBJ2-7,many,TGTGCCAGCAGCTTAGTACTAGCGAGGGAGCAGTACTTC,CASSLVLAREQYF
TRBV5-6,-,TRBJ2-3,-,TGTGCCAGCAGCTTGAGGGTGGCAGATACGCAGTATTTT,CASSLRVADTQYF
TRBV12-3/TRBV12-4,-,TRBJ1-6,many,TGTGCCAGCAGTTTAAGCTCCTTTATCGGGAGCTCCTATAATTCACCCCTCCACTTT,CASSLSSFIGSSYNSPLHF
TRBV20-1,-,TRBJ2-1,many,TGCAGTGCTAGAGACCGGGACTATGAGCAGTTCTTC,CSARDRDYEQFF
TRBV25-1,-,TRBJ2-1,-,TGTGCCAGCAGTACCCTGAGGGAGCAGTTCTTC,CASSTLREQFF
TRBV20-1,-,TRBJ2-7,-,TGCAGTGCGGAGGGCTTCGAGAGTGACGAGCAGTACTTC,CSAEGFESDEQYF
TRBV28,TRBD2,TRBJ2-3,many,TGTGCCAGCGCGGGACTAGCGGGAGGGCCCACAGATACGCAGTATTTT,CASAGLAGGPTDTQYF
TRBV28,-,TRBJ2-7,once,TGTGCCAGCAGAGGGTCAGGGGTCTACGAGCAGTACTTC,CASRGSGVYEQYF
TRBV12-3/TRBV12-4,TRBD2,TRBJ2-5,few,TGTGCCAGCAGTCCCAGACTAGCGGGAGGGAAAGAGACCCAGTACTTC,CASSPRLAGGKETQYF
TRBV29-1,TRBD1,TRBJ1-1,-,TGCAGCGTGAGACAGGGAGCGGGGAACACTGAAGCTTTCTTT,CSVRQGAGNTEAFF
TRBV28,-,TRBJ2-1,few,TGTGCCAGCAGTAGGGGCTCCTACAATGAGCAGTTCTTC,CASSRGSYNEQFF
TRBV6-5,-,TRBJ1-1,-,TGTGCCAGCAGTTACGTTCCCAAGAACACTGAAGCTTTCTTT,CASSYVPKNTEAFF
TRBV5-1,-,TRBJ2-3,many,TGCGCCAGCAGCCGGAGCGAGCCCAGCACAGATACGCAGTATTTT,CASSRSEPSTDTQYF
TRBV7-8,-,TRBJ2-7,-,TGTGCCAGCAGCTTAATAAGCGCCGAGCAGTACTTC,CASSLISAEQYF
TRBV27,-,TRBJ2-7,-,TGTGCCAGCAGTTTATCCCCCGGGGGCGAGTCCCACGAGCAGTACTTC,CASSLSPGGESHEQYF